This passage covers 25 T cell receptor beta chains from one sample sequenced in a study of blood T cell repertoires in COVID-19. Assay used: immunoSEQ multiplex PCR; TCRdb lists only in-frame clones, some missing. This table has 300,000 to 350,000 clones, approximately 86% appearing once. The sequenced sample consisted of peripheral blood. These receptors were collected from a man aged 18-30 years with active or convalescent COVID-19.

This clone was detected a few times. CDR3 sequence (DNA): TGTGCCAGCAGCGCTCCACTCGGGGATTCACCCCTCCACTTT. Its translation is CASSAPLGDSPLHF. The gene calls are TRBV2 and TRBJ1-6; D gene ambiguous. Germline V CDR1 and CDR2: SNHLY, FYNNEI. V was cut by 6 bases and J by 8 bases, with 14 bases left in between. This CDR3 is 14 amino acids long.

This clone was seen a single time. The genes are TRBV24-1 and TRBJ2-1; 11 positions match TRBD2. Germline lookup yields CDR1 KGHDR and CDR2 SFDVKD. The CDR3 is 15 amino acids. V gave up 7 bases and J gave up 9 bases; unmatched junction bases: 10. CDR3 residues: CATSASGRLYGEQFF. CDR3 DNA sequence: TGTGCCACCAGCGCTAGCGGGAGGTTGTACGGTGAGCAGTTCTTC.

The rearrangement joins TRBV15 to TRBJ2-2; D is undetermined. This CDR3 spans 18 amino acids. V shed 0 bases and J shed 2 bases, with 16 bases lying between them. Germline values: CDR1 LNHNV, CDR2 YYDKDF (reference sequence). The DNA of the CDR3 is TGTGCCACCAGCAGAGATCAGATCCGCCTCCTTAACACCGGGGAGCTGTTTTTT. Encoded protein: CATSRDQIRLLNTGELFF.

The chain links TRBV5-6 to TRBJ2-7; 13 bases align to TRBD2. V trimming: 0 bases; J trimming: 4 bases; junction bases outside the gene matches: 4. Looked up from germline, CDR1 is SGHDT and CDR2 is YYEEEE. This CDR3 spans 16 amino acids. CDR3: CASSLASGLAGYEQYF. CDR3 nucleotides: TGTGCCAGCAGCTTGGCATCGGGACTAGCGGGGTACGAGCAGTACTTC.

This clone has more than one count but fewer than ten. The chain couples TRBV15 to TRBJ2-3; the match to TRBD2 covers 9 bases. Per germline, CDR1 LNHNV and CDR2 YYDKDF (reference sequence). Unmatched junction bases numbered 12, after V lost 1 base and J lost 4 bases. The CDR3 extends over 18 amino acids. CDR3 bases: TGTGCCACCAGCAGAGGCCGTAGCGGGGGCCTTGGAGCAGATACGCAGTATTTT. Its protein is CATSRGRSGGLGADTQYF.

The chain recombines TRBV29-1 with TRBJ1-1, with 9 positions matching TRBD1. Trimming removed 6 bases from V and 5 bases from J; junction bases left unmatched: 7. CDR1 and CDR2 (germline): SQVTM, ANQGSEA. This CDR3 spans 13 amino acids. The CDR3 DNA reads TGCAGCGTGGGAACAGGGGGCAGGACTGAAGCTTTCTTT. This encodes CSVGTGGRTEAFF.

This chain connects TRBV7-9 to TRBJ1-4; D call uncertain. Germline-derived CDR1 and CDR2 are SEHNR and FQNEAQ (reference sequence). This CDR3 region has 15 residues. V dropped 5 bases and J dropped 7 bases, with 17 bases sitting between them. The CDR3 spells CASSPTGTYSEKLFF. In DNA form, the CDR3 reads TGTGCCAGCAGCCCCACTGGAACGTACAGTGAAAAACTGTTTTTT. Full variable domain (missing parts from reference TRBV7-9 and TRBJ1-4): DTGVSQNPRHKITKRGQNVTFRCDPISEHNRLYWYRQTLGQGPEFLTYFQNEAQLEKSRLLSDRFSAERPKGSFSTLEIQRTEQGDSAMYLCASSPTGTYSEKLFFGSGTQLSVL.

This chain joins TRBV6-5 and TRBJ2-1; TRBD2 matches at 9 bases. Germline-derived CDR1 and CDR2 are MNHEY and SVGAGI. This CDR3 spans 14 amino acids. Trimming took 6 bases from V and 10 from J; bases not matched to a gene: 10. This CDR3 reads CASRRTSAGTEQFF. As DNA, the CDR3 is TGTGCCAGCAGACGGACTAGCGCCGGTACGGAGCAGTTCTTC.

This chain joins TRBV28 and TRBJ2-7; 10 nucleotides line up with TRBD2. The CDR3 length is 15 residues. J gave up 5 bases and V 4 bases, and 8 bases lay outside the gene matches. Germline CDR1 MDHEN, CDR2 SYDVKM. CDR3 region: CASSSNSGRFDEQYF. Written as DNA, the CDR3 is TGTGCCAGCAGTTCCAATAGCGGGAGGTTTGACGAGCAGTACTTC.

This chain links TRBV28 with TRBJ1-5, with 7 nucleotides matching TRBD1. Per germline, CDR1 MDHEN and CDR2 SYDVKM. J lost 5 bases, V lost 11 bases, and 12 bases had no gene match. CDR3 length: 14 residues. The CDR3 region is CAGNRGRMDQPQHF. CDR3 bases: TGTGCCGGGAACAGGGGTCGTATGGATCAGCCCCAGCATTTT.

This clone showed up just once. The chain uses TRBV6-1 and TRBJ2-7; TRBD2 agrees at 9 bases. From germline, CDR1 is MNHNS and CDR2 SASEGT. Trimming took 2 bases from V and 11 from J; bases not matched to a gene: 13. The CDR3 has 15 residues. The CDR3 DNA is TGTGCCAGCAGTGAACGGGAGCGGGAGGTAACCTTGGAGTACTTC. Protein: CASSEREREVTLEYF.

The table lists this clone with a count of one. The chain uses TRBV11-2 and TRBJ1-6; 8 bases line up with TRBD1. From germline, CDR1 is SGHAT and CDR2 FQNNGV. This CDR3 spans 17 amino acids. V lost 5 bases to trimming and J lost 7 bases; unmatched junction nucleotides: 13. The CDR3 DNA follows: TGTGCCAGCAGCCGATACTCATTACAGGGGGGCAATTCACCCCTCCACTTT. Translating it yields CASSRYSLQGGNSPLHF.

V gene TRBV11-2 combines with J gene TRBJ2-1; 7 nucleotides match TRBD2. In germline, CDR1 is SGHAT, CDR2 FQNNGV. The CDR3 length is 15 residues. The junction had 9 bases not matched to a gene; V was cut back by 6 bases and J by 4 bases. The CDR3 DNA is TGTGCCAGCAGTAATGGGCTAGCGGCATACAATGAGCAGTTCTTC. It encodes CASSNGLAAYNEQFF.

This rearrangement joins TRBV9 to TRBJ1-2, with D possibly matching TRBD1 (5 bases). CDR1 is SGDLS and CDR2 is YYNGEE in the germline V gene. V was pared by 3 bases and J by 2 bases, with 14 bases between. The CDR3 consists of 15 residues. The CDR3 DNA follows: TGTGCCAGCAGCGATCCCGGGGGTCCGAACTATGGCTACACCTTC. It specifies CASSDPGGPNYGYTF.

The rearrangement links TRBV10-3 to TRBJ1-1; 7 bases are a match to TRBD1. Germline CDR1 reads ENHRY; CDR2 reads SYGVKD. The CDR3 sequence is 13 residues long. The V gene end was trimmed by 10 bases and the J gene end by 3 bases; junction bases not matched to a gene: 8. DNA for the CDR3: TGTGCCAAGAAAAGGGGGCCGGACACTGAAGCTTTCTTT. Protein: CAKKRGPDTEAFF.

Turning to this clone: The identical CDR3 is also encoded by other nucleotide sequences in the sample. The CDR3 DNA is TGTGCCAGCAGCTTAGCTGGCGGGAGAGCCGATACGCAGTATTTT. This encodes CASSLAGGRADTQYF. The V call is TRBV7-2, the J call TRBJ2-3; the match to TRBD2 covers 7 bases. Trimming at V came to 0 bases and at J to 6 bases, leaving 6 bases not matched to a gene. The CDR3 spans 15 residues. The germline V gene has CDR1 SGHTA and CDR2 FQGNSA.

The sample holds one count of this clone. The DNA of the CDR3 is TGTGCCAGCAGTCCATGGGATACTAGCGGGAATACGGTACGCTTACACTACGAGCAGTACTTC. Translated, it gives CASSPWDTSGNTVRLHYEQYF. This sequence joins TRBV27 and TRBJ2-7; 10 bases match TRBD2. This CDR3 has 21 residues. CDR1 is MNHEY and CDR2 is SMNVEV in the germline V gene (reference sequence). The trim removed 5 bases at V and 3 bases at J, leaving 25 bases unmatched.

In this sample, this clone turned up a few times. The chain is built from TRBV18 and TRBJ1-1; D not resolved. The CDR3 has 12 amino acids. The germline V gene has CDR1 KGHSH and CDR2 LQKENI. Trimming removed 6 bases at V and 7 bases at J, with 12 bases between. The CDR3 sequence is CASSGEAFEAFF. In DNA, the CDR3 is TGTGCCAGCTCCGGAGAAGCGTTTGAAGCTTTCTTT.

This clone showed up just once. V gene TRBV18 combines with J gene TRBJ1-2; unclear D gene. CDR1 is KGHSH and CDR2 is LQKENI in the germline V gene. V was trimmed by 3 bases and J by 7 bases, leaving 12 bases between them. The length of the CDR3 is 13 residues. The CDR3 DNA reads TGTGCCAGCTCACCTCCCCAGGTGGCTGGCTACACCTTC. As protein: CASSPPQVAGYTF.

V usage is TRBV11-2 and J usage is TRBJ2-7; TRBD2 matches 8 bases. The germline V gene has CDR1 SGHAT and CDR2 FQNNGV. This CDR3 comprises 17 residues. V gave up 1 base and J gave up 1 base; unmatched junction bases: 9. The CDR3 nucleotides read TGTGCCAGCAGCTTAGCCCAGCGGGGGTACCGATCCTACGAGCAGTACTTC. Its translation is CASSLAQRGYRSYEQYF.

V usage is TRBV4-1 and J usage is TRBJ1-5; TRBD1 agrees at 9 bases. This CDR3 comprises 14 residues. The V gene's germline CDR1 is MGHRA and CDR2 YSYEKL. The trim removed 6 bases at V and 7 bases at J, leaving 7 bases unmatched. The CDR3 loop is CASRRGTGNQPQHF. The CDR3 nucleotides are TGCGCCAGCAGACGAGGGACAGGGAACCAGCCCCAGCATTTT.

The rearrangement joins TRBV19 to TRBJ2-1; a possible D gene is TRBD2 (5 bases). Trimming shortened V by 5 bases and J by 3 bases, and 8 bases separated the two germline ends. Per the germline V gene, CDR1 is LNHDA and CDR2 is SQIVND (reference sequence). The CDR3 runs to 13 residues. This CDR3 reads CASSRGLYNEQFF. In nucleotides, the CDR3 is TGTGCCAGTAGTCGCGGACTCTACAATGAGCAGTTCTTC.

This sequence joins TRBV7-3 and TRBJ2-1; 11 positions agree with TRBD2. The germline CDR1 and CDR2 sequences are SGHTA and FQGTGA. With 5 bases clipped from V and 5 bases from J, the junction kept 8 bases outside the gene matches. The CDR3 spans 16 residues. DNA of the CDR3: TGTGCCAGCAGCCCACTCGGGACTAGCGGTAACAATGAGCAGTTCTTC. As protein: CASSPLGTSGNNEQFF.

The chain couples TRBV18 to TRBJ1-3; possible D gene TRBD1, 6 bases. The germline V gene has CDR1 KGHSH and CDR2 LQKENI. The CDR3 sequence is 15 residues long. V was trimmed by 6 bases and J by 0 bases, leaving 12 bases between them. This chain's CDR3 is CASSQQGSSGNTIYF. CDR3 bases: TGTGCCAGCTCGCAACAGGGTTCCTCTGGAAACACCATATATTTT. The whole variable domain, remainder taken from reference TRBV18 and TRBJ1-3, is NAGVMQNPRHLVRRRGQEARLRCSPMKGHSHVYWYRQLPEEGLKFMVYLQKENIIDESGMPKERFSAEFPKEGPSILRIQQVVRGDSAAYFCASSQQGSSGNTIYFGEGSWLTVV.

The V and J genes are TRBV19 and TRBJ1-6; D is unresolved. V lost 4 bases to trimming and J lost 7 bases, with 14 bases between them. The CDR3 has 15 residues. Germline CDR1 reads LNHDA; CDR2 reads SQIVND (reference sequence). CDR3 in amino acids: CASSREDLENSPLHF. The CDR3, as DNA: TGTGCCAGTAGTAGGGAGGATTTGGAAAATTCACCCCTCCACTTT.